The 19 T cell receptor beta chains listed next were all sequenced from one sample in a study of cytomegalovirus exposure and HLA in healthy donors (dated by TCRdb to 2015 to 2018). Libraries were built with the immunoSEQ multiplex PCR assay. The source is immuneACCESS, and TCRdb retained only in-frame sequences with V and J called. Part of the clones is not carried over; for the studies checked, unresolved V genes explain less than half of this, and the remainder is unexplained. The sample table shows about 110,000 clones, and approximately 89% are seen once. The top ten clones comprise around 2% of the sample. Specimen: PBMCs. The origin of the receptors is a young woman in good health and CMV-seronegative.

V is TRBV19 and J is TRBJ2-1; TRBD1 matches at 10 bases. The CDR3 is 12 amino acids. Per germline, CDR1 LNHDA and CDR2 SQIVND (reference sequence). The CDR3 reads CGCRTGGGEQFF. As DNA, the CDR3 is TGTGGCTGCAGGACAGGGGGAGGGGAGCAGTTCTTC.

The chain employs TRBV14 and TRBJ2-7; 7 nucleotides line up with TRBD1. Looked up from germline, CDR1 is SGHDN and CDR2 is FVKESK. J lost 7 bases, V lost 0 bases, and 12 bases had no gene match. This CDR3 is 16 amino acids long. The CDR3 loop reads CASSQEDRVASNEQYF. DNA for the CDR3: TGTGCCAGCAGCCAAGAAGACAGGGTCGCATCGAATGAGCAGTACTTC.

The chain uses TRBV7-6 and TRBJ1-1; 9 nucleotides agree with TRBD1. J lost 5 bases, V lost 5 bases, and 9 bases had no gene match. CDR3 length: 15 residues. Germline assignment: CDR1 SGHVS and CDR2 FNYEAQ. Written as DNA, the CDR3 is TGTGCCAGCAGCGATAAAGGACAGGGGAGTACTGAAGCTTTCTTT. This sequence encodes CASSDKGQGSTEAFF.

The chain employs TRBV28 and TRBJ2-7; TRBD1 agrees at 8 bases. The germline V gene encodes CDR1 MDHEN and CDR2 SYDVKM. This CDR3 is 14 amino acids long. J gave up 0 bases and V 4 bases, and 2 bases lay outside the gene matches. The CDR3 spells CASSSTGGSYEQYF. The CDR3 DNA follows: TGTGCCAGCAGTTCTACAGGGGGCTCCTACGAGCAGTACTTC.

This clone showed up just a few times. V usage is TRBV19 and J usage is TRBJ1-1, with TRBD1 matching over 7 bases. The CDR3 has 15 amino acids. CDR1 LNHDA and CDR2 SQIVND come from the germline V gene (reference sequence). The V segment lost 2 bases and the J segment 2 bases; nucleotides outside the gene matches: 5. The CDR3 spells CASSITPGGNTEAFF. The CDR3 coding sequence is TGTGCCAGTAGTATAACCCCAGGGGGTAACACTGAAGCTTTCTTT.

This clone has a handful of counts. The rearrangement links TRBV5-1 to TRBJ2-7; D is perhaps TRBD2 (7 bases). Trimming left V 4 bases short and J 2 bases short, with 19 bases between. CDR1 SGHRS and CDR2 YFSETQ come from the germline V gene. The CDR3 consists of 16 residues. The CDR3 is CASSLGGGEETYEQYF. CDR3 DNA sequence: TGCGCCAGCAGCCTAGGGGGAGGGGAGGAAACCTACGAGCAGTACTTC. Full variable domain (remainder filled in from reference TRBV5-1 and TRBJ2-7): KAGVTQTPRYLIKTRGQQVTLSCSPISGHRSVSWYQQTPGQGLQFLFEYFSETQRNKGNFPGRFSGRQFSNSRSEMNVSTLELGDSALYLCASSLGGGEETYEQYFGPGTRLTVT.

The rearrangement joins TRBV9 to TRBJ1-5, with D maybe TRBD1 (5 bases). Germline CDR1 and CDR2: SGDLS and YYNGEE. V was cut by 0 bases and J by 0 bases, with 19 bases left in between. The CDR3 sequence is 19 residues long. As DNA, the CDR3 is TGTGCCAGCAGCGTAGTCCCCCGTTGCCCAGGGAATAGCAATCAGCCCCAGCATTTT. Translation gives CASSVVPRCPGNSNQPQHF.

CDR3 coding DNA: TGTGCCAGCAGCTCGGACATGAAGGAACACGAGCAGTACTTC. Its translation: CASSSDMKEHEQYF. The rearrangement uses TRBV5-4 and TRBJ2-7, with D perhaps matching TRBD1 (5 bases). This CDR3 spans 14 amino acids. In germline, CDR1 is SGHNT, CDR2 YYREEE (reference sequence). V gave up 3 bases and J gave up 5 bases, with 15 bases separating them.

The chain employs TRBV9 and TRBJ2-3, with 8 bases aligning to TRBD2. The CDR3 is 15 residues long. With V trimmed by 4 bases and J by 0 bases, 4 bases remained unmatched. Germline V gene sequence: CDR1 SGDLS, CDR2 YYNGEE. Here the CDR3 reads CASSLSGISTDTQYF. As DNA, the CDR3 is TGTGCCAGCAGCCTTAGCGGGATAAGCACAGATACGCAGTATTTT.

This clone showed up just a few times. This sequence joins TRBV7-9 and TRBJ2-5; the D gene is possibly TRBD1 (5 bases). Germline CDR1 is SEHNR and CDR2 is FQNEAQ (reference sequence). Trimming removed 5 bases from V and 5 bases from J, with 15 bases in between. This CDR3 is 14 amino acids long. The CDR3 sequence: CASSVKGSAETQYF. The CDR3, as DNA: TGTGCCAGCAGCGTTAAGGGGTCGGCGGAGACCCAGTACTTC.

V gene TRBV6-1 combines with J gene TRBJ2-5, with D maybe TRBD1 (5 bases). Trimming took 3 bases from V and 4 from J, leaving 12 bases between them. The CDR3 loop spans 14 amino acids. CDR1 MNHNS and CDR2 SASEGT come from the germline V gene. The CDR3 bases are TGTGCCAGCAGTGAGGACACCGCTTTAGAGACCCAGTACTTC. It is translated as CASSEDTALETQYF.

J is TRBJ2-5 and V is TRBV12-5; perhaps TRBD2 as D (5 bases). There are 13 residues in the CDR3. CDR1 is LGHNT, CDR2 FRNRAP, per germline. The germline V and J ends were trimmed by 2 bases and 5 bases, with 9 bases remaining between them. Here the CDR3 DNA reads TGTGCTAGTGGTTTGACCCCGGGGGAGACCCAGTACTTC. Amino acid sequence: CASGLTPGETQYF.

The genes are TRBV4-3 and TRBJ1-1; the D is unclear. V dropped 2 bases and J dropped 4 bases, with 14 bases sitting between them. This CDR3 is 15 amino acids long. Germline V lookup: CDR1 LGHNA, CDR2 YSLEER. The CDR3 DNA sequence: TGCGCCAGCAGCCAATCTCTACCTTCGGGCACTGAAGCTTTCTTT. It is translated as CASSQSLPSGTEAFF.

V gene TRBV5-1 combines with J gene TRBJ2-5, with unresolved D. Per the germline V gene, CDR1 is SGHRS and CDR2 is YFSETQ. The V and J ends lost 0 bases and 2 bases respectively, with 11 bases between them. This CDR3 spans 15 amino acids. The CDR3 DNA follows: TGCGCCAGCAGCTTGGGGAGAGAGCGTCAAGAGACCCAGTACTTC. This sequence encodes CASSLGRERQETQYF. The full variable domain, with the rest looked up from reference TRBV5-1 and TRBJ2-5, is KAGVTQTPRYLIKTRGQQVTLSCSPISGHRSVSWYQQTPGQGLQFLFEYFSETQRNKGNFPGRFSGRQFSNSRSEMNVSTLELGDSALYLCASSLGRERQETQYFGPGTRLLVL.

DNA of the CDR3: TGTGCCAGCAGCTTAGTGTCTAGCGGGAGGGCCTCCGGGTACGAGCAGTACTTC. It is translated as CASSLVSSGRASGYEQYF. J is TRBJ2-7 and V is TRBV11-2; TRBD2 agrees at 12 bases. This CDR3 has 18 residues. Germline V gene data show CDR1 as SGHAT and CDR2 as FQNNGV. Trimming took 1 base from V and 4 from J; bases not matched to a gene: 11.

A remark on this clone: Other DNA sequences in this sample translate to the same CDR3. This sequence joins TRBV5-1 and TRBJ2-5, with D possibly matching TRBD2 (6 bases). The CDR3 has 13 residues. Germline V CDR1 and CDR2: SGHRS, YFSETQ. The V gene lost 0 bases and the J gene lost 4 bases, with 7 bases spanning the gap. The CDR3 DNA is TGCGCCAGCAGCTTGGCCGGGGGAGAGACCCAGTACTTC. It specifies CASSLAGGETQYF.

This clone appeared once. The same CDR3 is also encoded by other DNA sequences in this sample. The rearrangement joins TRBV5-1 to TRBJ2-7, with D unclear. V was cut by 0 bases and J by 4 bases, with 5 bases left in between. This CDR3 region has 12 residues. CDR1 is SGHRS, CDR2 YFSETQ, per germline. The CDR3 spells CASSLVAYEQYF. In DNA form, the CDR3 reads TGCGCCAGCAGCTTGGTCGCGTACGAGCAGTACTTC.

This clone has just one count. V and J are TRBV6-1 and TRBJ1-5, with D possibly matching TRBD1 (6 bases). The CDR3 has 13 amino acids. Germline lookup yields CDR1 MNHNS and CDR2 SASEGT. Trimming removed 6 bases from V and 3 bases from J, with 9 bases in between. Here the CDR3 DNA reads TGTGCCAGCAGCGGACAGTTCAATCAGCCCCAGCATTTT. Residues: CASSGQFNQPQHF.

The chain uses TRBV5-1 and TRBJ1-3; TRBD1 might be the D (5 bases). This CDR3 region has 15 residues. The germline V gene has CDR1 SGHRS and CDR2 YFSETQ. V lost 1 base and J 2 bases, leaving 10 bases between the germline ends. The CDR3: CASSLTGVAGNTIYF. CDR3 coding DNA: TGCGCCAGCAGCTTGACAGGTGTGGCTGGAAACACCATATATTTT.